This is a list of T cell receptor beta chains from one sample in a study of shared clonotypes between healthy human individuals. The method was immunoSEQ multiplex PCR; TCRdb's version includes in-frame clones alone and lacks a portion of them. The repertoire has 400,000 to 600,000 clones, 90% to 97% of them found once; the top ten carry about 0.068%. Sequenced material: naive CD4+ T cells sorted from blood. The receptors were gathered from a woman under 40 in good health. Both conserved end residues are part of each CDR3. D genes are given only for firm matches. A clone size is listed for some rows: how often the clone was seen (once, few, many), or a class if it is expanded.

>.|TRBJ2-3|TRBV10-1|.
CASSRSSTDTQYF
TGCGCCAGCAGTCGATCCAGCACAGATACGCAGTATTTT
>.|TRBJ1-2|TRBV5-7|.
CASSPAHGSYTF
TGTGCCAGCAGCCCGGCGCACGGTAGCTACACCTTC
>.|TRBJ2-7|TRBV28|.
CASSQGRSYEQYF
TGTGCCAGCAGTCAGGGAAGGTCCTACGAGCAGTACTTC
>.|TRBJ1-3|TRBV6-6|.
CASSHTGGSGNTIYF
TGTGCCAGCAGCCATACCGGGGGCTCTGGAAACACCATATATTTT
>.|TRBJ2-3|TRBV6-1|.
CASSGESDTQYF
TGTGCCAGCAGTGGGGAATCGGATACGCAGTATTTT
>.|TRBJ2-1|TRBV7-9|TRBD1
CASSLSRGSSYNEQFF
TGTGCCAGCAGCTTAAGCAGGGGGAGCTCCTACAATGAGCAGTTCTTC
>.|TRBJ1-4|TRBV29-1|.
CSVAQGANEKLFF
TGCAGCGTCGCACAGGGAGCTAATGAAAAACTGTTTTTT
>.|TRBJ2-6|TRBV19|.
CASRTRHDRLKDSGANVLTF
TGTGCCAGTAGAACCCGACATGACAGGCTAAAAGACTCTGGGGCCAACGTCCTGACTTTC
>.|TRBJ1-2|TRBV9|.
CASSVGVNYLWSGGYTF
TGTGCCAGCAGCGTAGGGGTGAACTACCTTTGGTCGGGAGGCTACACCTTC
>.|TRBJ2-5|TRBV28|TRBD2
CASSTTSGGPETQYF
TGTGCCAGCAGTACCACTAGCGGCGGGCCGGAGACCCAGTACTTC
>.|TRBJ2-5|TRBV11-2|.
CASSLVQGRDQETQYF
TGTGCCAGCAGCTTAGTTCAGGGGAGAGACCAAGAGACCCAGTACTTC
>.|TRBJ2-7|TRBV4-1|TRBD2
CASSQEGLAGPLVGEQYF
TGCGCCAGCAGCCAAGAGGGACTAGCGGGTCCTTTGGTAGGCGAGCAGTACTTC
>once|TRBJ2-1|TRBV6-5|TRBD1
CASKQTGSSYNEQFF
TGTGCCAGCAAGCAGACAGGGAGCTCCTACAATGAGCAGTTCTTC
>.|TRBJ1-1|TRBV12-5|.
CASGLVPGNTEAFF
TGTGCTAGTGGTTTGGTACCGGGGAACACTGAAGCTTTCTTT
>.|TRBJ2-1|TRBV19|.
CASSGALSYNEQFF
TGTGCCAGTAGTGGGGCCCTGTCCTACAATGAGCAGTTCTTC
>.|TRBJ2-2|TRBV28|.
CASSSHVGVGELFF
TGTGCCAGCAGCTCCCACGTGGGTGTCGGGGAGCTGTTTTTT
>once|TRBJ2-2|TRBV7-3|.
CASSLSGGNTGELFF
TGTGCCAGCAGCTTATCCGGAGGGAACACCGGGGAGCTGTTTTTT
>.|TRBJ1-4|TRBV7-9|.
CASSVPPGEKLFF
TGTGCCAGCAGCGTACCTCCAGGGGAAAAACTGTTTTTT
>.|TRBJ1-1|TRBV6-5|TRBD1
CASSYDRGPTEAFF
TGTGCCAGCAGTTACGACAGGGGGCCTACTGAAGCTTTCTTT
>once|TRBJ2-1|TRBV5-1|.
CASSLQAGGEQFF
TGCGCCAGCAGCTTACAGGCTGGCGGCGAGCAGTTCTTC
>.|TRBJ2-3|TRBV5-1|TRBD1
CASSETGAPATQYF
TGCGCCAGCAGCGAGACAGGGGCGCCGGCTACGCAGTATTTT
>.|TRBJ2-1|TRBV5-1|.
CASSSPARGNEQFF
TGCGCCAGCAGCTCGCCGGCTAGGGGCAATGAGCAGTTCTTC
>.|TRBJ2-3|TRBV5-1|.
CASSLGGSAYTDTQYF
TGCGCCAGCAGCTTGGGGGGTAGCGCTTACACAGATACGCAGTATTTT
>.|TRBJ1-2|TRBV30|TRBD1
CACTTPGTGGVGYGYTF
TGTGCCTGCACCACCCCCGGGACAGGGGGCGTTGGCTATGGCTACACCTTC
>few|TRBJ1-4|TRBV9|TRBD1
CASSLGQINEKLFF
TGTGCCAGCAGCTTGGGACAGATTAATGAAAAACTGTTTTTT
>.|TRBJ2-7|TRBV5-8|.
CASTLRSGPYEQYF
TGTGCCAGCACCCTAAGGTCCGGTCCCTACGAGCAGTACTTC
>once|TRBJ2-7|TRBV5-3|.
CARSCSDSDEQYF
TGTGCCAGAAGCTGCTCGGACTCAGACGAGCAGTACTTC
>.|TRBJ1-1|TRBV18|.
CASSPAGEANTEAFF
TGTGCCAGCTCCCCGGCAGGGGAGGCGAACACTGAAGCTTTCTTT
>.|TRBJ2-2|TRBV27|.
CASSLGSTGELFF
TGTGCCAGCAGTTTGGGCAGCACCGGGGAGCTGTTTTTT
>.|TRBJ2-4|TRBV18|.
CASAKAGRAKNIQYF
TGTGCCAGCGCCAAAGCGGGTAGGGCCAAAAACATTCAGTACTTC
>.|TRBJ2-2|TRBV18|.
CASSRGSNTGELFF
TGTGCCAGCTCACGGGGGTCGAACACCGGGGAGCTGTTTTTT
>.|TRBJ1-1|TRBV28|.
CASSAAPGTEAFF
TGTGCCAGCAGTGCAGCCCCAGGCACTGAAGCTTTCTTT
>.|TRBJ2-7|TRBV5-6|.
CASSLRGRFYEQYF
TGTGCCAGCAGCTTAAGAGGGAGGTTCTACGAGCAGTACTTC
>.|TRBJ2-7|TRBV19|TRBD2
CASSSGTSGYSYEQYF
TGTGCCAGTAGTTCCGGGACTAGCGGGTACTCCTACGAGCAGTACTTC
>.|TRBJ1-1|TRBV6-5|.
CASGTGNTEAFF
TGTGCCAGCGGGACCGGGAACACTGAAGCTTTCTTT
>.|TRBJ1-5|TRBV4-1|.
CASSQGGIPGGRQPQHF
TGCGCCAGCAGCCAAGGTGGAATTCCGGGCGGTCGGCAGCCCCAGCATTTT
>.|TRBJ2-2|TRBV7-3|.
CASSRTGFFGGELFF
TGTGCCAGCAGCCGGACTGGCTTCTTCGGCGGGGAGCTGTTTTTT
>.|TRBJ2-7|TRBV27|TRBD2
CASSLALLAGGPYEQYF
TGTGCCAGCAGTTTGGCCCTCTTAGCGGGAGGTCCCTACGAGCAGTACTTC
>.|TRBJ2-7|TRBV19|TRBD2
CASSSAGGLEEQYF
TGTGCCAGTAGTAGCGCGGGAGGCCTTGAAGAGCAGTACTTC
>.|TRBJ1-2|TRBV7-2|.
CASSDRFFNYGYTF
TGTGCCAGCAGCGACAGGTTCTTTAACTATGGCTACACCTTC
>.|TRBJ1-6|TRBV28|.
CASSLSQYNSPLHF
TGTGCCAGCAGTTTAAGTCAGTATAATTCACCCCTCCACTTT
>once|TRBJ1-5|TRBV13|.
CASSFSSQGNQPQHF
TGTGCCAGCAGCTTTTCAAGCCAGGGCAATCAGCCCCAGCATTTT
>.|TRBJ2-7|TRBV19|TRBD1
CASSIDGTGAYEQYF
TGTGCCAGTAGTATAGATGGGACAGGGGCCTACGAGCAGTACTTC